The sequence of this T cell receptor (beta chain) was determined in a study of shared clonotypes between healthy human individuals. Across the study: Each donor had three CD4 naive, three CD4 memory, two CD8 naive and one CD8 memory plate.

At the deep level, the assay was run. Clones were read by immunoSEQ multiplex PCR, and TCRdb kept only the in-frame ones, dropping some. The sample yields approximately 1.4 million clones, 98% seen once. The length of the CDR3 is 19 residues. Germline lookup yields CDR1 LNHDA and CDR2 SQIVND (reference sequence). Trimming cost V 3 bases and J 0 bases; bases outside gene matches: 12. V and J are TRBV19 and TRBJ2-3; TRBD2 agrees at 10 bases. The sequenced sample consisted of naive CD4+ T cells sorted from blood. As for subset: CD45RA+ positively selected. The sequence was collected from a man in his thirties or forties in good health. CDR3 coding DNA: TGTGCCAGTAGTATTGTGTCACTAGCGGGGACCACTAGCACAGATACGCAGTATTTT. It translates to CASSIVSLAGTTSTDTQYF.